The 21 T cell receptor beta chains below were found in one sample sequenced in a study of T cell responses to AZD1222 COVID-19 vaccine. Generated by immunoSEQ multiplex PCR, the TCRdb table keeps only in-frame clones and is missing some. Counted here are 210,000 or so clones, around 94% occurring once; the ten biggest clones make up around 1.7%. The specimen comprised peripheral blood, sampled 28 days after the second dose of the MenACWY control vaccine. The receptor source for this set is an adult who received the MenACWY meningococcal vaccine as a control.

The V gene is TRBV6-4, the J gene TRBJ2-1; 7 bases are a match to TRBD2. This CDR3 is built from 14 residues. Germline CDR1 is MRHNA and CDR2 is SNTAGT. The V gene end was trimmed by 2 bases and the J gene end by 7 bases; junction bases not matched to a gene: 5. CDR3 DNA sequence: TGTGCCAGCAGTGACGGACTAGTAGGGAATGAGCAGTTCTTC. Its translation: CASSDGLVGNEQFF.

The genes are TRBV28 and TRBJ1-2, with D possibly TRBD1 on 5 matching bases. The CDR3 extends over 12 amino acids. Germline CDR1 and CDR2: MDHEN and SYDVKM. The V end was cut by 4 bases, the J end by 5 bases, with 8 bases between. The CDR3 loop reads CASSSGEYGYTF. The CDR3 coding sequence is TGTGCCAGCAGTTCGGGGGAATATGGCTACACCTTC.

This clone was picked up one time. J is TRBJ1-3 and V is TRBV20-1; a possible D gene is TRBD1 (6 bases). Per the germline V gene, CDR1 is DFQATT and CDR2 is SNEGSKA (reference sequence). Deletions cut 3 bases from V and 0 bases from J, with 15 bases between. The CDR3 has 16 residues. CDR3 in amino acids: CSASLADSGSGNTIYF. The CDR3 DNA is TGCAGTGCTAGTCTGGCGGACAGCGGCTCTGGAAACACCATATATTTT.

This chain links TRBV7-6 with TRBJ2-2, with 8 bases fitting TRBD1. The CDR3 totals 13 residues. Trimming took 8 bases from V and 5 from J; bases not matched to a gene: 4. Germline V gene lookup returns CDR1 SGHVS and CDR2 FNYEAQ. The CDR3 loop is CASARGLTGELFF. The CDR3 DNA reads TGTGCCAGCGCCAGGGGGCTAACCGGGGAGCTGTTTTTT.

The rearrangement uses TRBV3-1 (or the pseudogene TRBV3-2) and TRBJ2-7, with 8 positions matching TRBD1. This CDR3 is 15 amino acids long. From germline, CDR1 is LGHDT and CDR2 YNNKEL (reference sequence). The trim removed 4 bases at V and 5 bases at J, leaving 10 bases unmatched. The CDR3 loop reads CASSRLGQEIHEQYF. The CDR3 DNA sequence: TGTGCCAGCAGCCGCCTGGGACAGGAGATCCACGAGCAGTACTTC.

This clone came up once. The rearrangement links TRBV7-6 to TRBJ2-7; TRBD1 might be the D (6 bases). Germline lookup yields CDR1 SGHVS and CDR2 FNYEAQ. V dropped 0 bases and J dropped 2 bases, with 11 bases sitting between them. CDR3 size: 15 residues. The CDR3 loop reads CASSLAEDSTYEQYF. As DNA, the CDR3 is TGTGCCAGCAGCTTAGCGGAGGACAGCACCTACGAGCAGTACTTC.

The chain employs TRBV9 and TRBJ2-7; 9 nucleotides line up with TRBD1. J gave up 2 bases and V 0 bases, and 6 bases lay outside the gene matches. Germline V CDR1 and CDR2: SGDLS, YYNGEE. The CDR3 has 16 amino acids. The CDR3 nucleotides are TGTGCCAGCAGCGTAGGCGGGACAGGGATCCCCTACGAGCAGTACTTC. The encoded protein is CASSVGGTGIPYEQYF.

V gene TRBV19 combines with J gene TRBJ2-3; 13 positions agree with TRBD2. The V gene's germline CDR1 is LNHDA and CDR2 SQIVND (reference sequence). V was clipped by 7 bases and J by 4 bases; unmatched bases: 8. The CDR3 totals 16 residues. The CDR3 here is CASTRTSGSSADTQYF. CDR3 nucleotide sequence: TGTGCCAGTACCAGGACTAGCGGGAGCTCGGCAGATACGCAGTATTTT.

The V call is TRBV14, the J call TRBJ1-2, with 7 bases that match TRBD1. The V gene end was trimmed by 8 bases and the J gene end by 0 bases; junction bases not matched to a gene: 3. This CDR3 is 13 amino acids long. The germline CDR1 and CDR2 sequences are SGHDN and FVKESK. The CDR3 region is CASGGTANYGYTF. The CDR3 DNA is TGTGCCAGCGGAGGGACAGCTAACTATGGCTACACCTTC.

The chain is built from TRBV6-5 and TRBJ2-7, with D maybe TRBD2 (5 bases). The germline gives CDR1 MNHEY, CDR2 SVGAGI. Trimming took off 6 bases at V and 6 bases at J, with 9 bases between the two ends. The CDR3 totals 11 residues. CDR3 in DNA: TGTGCCAGCAGGGACTCTCCCGAGCAGTACTTC. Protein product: CASRDSPEQYF.

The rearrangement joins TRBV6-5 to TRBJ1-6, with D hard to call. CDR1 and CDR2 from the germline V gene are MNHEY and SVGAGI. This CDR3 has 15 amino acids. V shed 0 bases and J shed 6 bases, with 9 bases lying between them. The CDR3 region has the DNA TGTGCCAGCAGTTACTCGGGAGGGCCTAATTCACCCCTCCACTTT. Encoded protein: CASSYSGGPNSPLHF.

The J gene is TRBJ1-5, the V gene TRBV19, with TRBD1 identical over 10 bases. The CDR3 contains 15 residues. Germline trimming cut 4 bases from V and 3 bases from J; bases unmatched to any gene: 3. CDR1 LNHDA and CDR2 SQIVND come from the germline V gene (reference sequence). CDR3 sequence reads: CASSTGTGDNQPQHF. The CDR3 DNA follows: TGTGCCAGTAGTACAGGGACAGGGGACAATCAGCCCCAGCATTTT.

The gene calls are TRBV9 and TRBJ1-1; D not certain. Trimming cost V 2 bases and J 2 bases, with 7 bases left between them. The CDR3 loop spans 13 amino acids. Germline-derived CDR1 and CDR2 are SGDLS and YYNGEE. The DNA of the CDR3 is TGTGCCAGCAGCGTCGGCTCAAACACTGAAGCTTTCTTT. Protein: CASSVGSNTEAFF.

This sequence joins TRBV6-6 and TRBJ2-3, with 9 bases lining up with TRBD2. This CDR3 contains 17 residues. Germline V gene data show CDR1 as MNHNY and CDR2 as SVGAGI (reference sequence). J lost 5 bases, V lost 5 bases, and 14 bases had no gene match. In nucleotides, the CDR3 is TGTGCCAGCAGTCACGGATGGCTAGCGGGATCCCGAGATACGCAGTATTTT. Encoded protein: CASSHGWLAGSRDTQYF.

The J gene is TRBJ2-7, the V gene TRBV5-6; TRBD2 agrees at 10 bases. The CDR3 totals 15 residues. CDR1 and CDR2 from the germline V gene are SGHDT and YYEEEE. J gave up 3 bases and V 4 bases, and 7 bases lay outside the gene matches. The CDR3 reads CASSRGLATNYEQYF. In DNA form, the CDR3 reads TGTGCCAGCAGCAGGGGACTAGCGACCAACTACGAGCAGTACTTC.

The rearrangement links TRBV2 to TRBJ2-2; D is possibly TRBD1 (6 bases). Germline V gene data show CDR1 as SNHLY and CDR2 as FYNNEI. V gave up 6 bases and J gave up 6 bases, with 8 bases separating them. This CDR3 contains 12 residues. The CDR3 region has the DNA TGTGCCAGCAGAACAGGGTCCGGGGAGCTGTTTTTT. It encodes CASRTGSGELFF.

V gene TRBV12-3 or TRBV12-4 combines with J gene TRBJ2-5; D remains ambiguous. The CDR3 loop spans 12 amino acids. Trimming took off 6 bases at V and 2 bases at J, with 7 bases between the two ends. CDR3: CASRAQQETQYF. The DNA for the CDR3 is TGTGCCAGCAGGGCCCAACAAGAGACCCAGTACTTC.

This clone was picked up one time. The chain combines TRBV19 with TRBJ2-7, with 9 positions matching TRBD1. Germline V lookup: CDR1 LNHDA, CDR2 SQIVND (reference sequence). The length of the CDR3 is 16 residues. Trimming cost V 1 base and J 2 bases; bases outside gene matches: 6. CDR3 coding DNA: TGTGCCAGTAGTATAGGTGTGGGACAGGGCACCTACGAGCAGTACTTC. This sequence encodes CASSIGVGQGTYEQYF.

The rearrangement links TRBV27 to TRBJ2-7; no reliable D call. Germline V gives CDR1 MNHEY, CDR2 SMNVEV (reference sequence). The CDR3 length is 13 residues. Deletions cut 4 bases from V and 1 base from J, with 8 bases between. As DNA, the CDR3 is TGTGCCAGCAGTTGGGCGGATTCCTACGAGCAGTACTTC. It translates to CASSWADSYEQYF.

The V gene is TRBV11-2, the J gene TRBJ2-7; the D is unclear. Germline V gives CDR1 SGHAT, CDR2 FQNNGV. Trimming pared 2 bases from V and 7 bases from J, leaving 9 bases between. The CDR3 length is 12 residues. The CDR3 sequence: CASSLLLGEQYF. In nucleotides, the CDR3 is TGTGCCAGCAGCTTACTCCTGGGGGAGCAGTACTTC. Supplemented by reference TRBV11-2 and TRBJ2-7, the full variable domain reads EAGVAQSPRYKIIEKRQSVAFWCNPISGHATLYWYQQILGQGPKLLIQFQNNGVVDDSQLPKDRFSAERLKGVDSTLKIQPAKLEDSAVYLCASSLLLGEQYFGPGTRLTVT.

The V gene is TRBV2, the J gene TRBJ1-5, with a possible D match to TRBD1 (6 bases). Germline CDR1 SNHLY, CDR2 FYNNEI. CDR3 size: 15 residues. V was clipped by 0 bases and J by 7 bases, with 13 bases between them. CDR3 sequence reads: CASSEARRGGQPQHF. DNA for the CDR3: TGTGCCAGCAGTGAAGCTCGCAGGGGCGGCCAGCCCCAGCATTTT. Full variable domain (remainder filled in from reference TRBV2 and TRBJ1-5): EPEVTQTPSHQVTQMGQEVILRCVPISNHLYFYWYRQILGQKVEFLVSFYNNEISEKSEIFDDQFSVERPDGSNFTLKIRSTKLEDSAMYFCASSEARRGGQPQHFGDGTRLSIL.